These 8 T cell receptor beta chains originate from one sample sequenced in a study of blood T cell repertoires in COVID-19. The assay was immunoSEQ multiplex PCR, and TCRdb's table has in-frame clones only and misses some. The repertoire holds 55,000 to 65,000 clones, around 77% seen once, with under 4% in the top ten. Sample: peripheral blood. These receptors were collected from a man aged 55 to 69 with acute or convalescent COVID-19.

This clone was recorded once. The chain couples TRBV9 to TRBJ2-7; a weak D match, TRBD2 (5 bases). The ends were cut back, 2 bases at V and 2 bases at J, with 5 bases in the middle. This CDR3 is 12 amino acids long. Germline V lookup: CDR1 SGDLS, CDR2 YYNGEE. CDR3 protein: CASSVGTYEQYF. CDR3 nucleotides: TGTGCCAGCAGCGTCGGGACCTACGAGCAGTACTTC.

In DNA form, the CDR3 reads TGCGCCAGCAGCTTTGGACTGGTGTTGAACACTGAAGCTTTCTTT. It is translated as CASSFGLVLNTEAFF. This chain links TRBV5-1 with TRBJ1-1; D remains unclear. Germline CDR1 SGHRS, CDR2 YFSETQ. Trimming removed 2 bases at V and 0 bases at J, with 11 bases between. This CDR3 is 15 amino acids long.

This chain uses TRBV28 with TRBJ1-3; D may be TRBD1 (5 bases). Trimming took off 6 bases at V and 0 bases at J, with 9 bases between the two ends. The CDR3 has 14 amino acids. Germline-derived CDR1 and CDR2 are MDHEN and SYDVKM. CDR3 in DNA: TGTGCCAGCAGGACAGCCAGCTCTGGAAACACCATATATTTT. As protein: CASRTASSGNTIYF. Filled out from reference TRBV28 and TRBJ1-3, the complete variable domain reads DVKVTQSSRYLVKRTGEKVFLECVQDMDHENMFWYRQDPGLGLRLIYFSYDVKMKEKGDIPEGYSVSREKKERFSLILESASTNQTSMYLCASRTASSGNTIYFGEGSWLTVV.

In nucleotides, the CDR3 is TGTGCCAGCAGCAAGACTAGCGGGGGATTAACCGGGGAGCTGTTTTTT. It is translated as CASSKTSGGLTGELFF. V usage is TRBV7-9 and J usage is TRBJ2-2; 12 nucleotides align to TRBD2. Unmatched junction bases numbered 6, after V lost 5 bases and J lost 5 bases. Germline-derived CDR1 and CDR2 are SEHNR and FQNEAQ (reference sequence). CDR3 length equals 16 residues.

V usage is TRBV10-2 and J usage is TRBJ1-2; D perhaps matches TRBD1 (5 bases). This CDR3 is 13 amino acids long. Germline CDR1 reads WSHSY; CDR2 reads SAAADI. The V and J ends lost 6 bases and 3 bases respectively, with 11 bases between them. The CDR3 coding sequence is TGCGCCAGCAGGGCAGCCAGGGACTATGGCTACACCTTC. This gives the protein CASRAARDYGYTF.

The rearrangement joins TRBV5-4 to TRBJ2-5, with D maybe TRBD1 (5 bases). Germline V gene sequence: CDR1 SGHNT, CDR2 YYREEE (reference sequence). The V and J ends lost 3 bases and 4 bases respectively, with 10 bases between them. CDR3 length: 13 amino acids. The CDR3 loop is CASSCRTRETQYF. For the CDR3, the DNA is TGTGCCAGCAGCTGCCGGACAAGAGAGACCCAGTACTTC.

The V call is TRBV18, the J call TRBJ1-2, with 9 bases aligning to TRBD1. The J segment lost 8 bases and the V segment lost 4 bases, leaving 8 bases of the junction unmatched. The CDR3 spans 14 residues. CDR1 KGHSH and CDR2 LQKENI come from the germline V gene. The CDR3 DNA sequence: TGTGCCAGCTCACGGACAGGGGTGGACAGCGGCTACACCTTC. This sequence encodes CASSRTGVDSGYTF.

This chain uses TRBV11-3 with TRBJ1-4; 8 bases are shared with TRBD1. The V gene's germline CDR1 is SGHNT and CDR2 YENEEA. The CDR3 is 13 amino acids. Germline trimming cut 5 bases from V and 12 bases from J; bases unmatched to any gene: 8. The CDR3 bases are TGTGCCAGCAGCCCAGGACAGGGCGCTGAACTGTTTTTT. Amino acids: CASSPGQGAELFF.